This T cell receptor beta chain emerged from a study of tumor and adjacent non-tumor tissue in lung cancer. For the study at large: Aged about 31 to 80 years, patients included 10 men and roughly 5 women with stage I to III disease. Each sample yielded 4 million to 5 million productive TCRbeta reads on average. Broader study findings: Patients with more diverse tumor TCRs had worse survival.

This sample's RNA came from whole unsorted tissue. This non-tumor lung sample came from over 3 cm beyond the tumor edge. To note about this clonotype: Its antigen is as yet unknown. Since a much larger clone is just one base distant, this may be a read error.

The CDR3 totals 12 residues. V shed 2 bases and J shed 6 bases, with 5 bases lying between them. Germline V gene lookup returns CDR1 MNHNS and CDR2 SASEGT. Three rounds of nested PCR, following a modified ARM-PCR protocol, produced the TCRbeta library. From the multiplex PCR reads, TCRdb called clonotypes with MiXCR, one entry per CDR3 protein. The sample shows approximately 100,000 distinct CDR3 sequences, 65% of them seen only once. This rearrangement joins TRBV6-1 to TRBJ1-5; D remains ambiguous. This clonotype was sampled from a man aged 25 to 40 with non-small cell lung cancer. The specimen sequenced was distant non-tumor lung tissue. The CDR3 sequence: CASSEFGQPQHF. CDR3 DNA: TGTGCCAGCAGTGAATTTGGTCAGCCCCAGCATTTT.